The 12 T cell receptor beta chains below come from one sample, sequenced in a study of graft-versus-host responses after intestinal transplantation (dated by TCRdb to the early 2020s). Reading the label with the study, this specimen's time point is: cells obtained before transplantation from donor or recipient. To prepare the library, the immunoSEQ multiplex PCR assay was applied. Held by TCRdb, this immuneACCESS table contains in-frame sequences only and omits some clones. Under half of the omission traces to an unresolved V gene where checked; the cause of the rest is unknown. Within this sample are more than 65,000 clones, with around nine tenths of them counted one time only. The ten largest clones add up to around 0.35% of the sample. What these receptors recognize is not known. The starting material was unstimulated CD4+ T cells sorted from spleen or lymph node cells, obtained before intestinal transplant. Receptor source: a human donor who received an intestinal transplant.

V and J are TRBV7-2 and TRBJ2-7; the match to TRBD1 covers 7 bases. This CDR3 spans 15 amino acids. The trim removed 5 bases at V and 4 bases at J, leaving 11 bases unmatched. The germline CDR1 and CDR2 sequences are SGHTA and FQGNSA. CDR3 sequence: CASSLGQPELYEQYF. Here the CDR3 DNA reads TGTGCCAGCAGCCTGGGACAGCCAGAATTATACGAGCAGTACTTC.

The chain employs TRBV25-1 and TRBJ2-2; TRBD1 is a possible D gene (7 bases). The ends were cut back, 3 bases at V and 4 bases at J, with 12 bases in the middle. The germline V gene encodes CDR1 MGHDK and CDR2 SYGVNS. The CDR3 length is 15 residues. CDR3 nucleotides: TGTGCCAGCAGTGACCGGAGGGGGCCCACCGGGGAGCTGTTTTTT. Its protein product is CASSDRRGPTGELFF.

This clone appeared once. The chain's CDR3 is CASSLRGGSNIQYF. CDR3 DNA: TGTGCCAGCAGTCTAAGGGGGGGATCGAACATTCAGTACTTC. The rearrangement uses TRBV28 and TRBJ2-4; tentative D call: TRBD2 (7 bases). V was trimmed by 5 bases and J by 7 bases, leaving 15 bases between them. This CDR3 contains 14 residues. Per germline, CDR1 MDHEN and CDR2 SYDVKM. The full variable domain, rest sourced from reference TRBV28 and TRBJ2-4, is DVKVTQSSRYLVKRTGEKVFLECVQDMDHENMFWYRQDPGLGLRLIYFSYDVKMKEKGDIPEGYSVSREKKERFSLILESASTNQTSMYLCASSLRGGSNIQYFGAGTRLSVL.

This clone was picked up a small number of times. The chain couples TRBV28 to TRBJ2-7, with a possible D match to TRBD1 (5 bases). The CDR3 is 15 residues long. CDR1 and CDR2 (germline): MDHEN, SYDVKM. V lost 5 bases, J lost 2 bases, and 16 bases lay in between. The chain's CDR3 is CASSPPGRAAYEQYF. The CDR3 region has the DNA TGTGCCAGCAGTCCCCCCGGCAGGGCAGCCTACGAGCAGTACTTC.

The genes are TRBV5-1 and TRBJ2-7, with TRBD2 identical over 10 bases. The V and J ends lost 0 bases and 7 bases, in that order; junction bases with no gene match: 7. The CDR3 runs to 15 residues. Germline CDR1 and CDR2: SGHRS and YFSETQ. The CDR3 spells CASSLVSSGSDEQYF. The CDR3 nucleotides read TGCGCCAGCAGCTTGGTCTCTAGCGGGAGCGATGAGCAGTACTTC. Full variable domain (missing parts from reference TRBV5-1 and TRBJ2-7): KAGVTQTPRYLIKTRGQQVTLSCSPISGHRSVSWYQQTPGQGLQFLFEYFSETQRNKGNFPGRFSGRQFSNSRSEMNVSTLELGDSALYLCASSLVSSGSDEQYFGPGTRLTVT.

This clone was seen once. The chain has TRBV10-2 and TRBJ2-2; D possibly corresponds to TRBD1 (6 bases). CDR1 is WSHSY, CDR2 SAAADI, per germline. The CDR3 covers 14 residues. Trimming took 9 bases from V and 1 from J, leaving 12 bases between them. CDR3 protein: CASGKGGNTGELFF. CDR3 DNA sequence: TGCGCCAGTGGCAAAGGGGGGAACACCGGGGAGCTGTTTTTT.

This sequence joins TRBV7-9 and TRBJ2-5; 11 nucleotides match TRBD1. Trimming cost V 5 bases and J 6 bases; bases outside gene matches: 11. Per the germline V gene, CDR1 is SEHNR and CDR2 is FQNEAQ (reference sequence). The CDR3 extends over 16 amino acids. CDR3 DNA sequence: TGTGCCAGCAGCCCGTCCGGACAGGGGGCTAGGAAGACCCAGTACTTC. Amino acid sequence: CASSPSGQGARKTQYF.

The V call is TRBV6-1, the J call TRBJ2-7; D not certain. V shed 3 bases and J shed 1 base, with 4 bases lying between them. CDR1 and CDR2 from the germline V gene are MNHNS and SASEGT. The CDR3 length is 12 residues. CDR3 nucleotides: TGTGCCAGCAGTGACAGGTCCTACGAGCAGTACTTC. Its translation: CASSDRSYEQYF.

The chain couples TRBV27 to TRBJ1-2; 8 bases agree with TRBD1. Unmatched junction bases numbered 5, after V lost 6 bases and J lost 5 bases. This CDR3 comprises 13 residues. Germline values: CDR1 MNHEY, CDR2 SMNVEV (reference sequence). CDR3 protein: CASSRTGRYGYTF. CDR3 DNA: TGTGCCAGCAGCCGGACAGGGAGGTATGGCTACACCTTC.

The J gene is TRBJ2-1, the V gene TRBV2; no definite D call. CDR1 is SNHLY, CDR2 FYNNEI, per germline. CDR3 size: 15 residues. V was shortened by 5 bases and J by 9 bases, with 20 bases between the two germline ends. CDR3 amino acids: CASSLGPNLVGEQFF. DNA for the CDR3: TGTGCCAGCAGTCTGGGCCCCAATTTAGTAGGTGAGCAGTTCTTC.

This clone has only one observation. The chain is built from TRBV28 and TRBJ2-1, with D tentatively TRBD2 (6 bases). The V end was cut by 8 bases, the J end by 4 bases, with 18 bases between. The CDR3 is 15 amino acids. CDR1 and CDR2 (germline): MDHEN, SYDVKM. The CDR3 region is CASAAAAGQYNEQFF. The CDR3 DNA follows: TGTGCCAGCGCAGCTGCAGCGGGTCAATACAATGAGCAGTTCTTC.

CDR3 residues: CATSRGQGPGNEQFF. Here the CDR3 DNA reads TGTGCCACCAGCAGGGGACAGGGGCCCGGCAATGAGCAGTTCTTC. The chain combines TRBV15 with TRBJ2-1; 10 nucleotides align to TRBD1. V lost 3 bases to trimming and J lost 6 bases; unmatched junction nucleotides: 5. The germline gives CDR1 LNHNV, CDR2 YYDKDF (reference sequence). The CDR3 contains 15 residues.